These 29 T cell receptor beta chains originate from one sample sequenced in a study of shared clonotypes between healthy human individuals. This table comes from immunoSEQ multiplex PCR, and its TCRdb copy is limited to in-frame clones, with some not included. The sample has under 350,000 clones; over 75% are singletons. The sequencing input was memory CD8+ T cells sorted from blood. Subset reported: CD45RO+ cells pooled with CCR7-negative TemRA cells. The receptor source for this set is a man in his late teens or twenties in good health.

This clone was picked up one time. The chain employs TRBV7-2 and TRBJ2-2; 11 bases map to TRBD1. The CDR3 has 15 residues. Trimming took 4 bases from V and 6 from J; bases not matched to a gene: 4. CDR1 and CDR2 from the germline V gene are SGHTA and FQGNSA. The DNA for the CDR3 is TGTGCCAGCAGCTCGGACAGGGGGCGTCCCGGGGAGCTGTTTTTT. Amino acid sequence: CASSSDRGRPGELFF.

The V call is TRBV5-1, the J call TRBJ1-1, with D possibly TRBD1 on 6 matching bases. Germline CDR1 is SGHRS and CDR2 is YFSETQ. The V end was cut by 1 base, the J end by 2 bases, with 15 bases between. The CDR3 runs to 16 residues. CDR3 amino acids: CASSLFAAGANTEAFF. As DNA, the CDR3 is TGCGCCAGCAGCTTGTTCGCGGCAGGGGCTAACACTGAAGCTTTCTTT.

The chain has TRBV25-1 and TRBJ2-1; 10 bases match TRBD2. The CDR3 is 14 amino acids. The ends lost 5 bases at V and 8 bases at J; junction bases unmatched: 6. Germline-derived CDR1 and CDR2 are MGHDK and SYGVNS. The CDR3 loop is CASSFGLAVYEQFF. In DNA form, the CDR3 reads TGTGCCAGCAGTTTTGGACTAGCGGTATATGAGCAGTTCTTC.

The rearrangement links TRBV4-3 to TRBJ1-2; a possible D gene is TRBD1 (6 bases). This CDR3 has 16 amino acids. V lost 3 bases, J lost 2 bases, and 16 bases lay in between. The V gene's germline CDR1 is LGHNA and CDR2 YSLEER. This CDR3 is CASSHTRTALNYGYTF. CDR3 nucleotides: TGCGCCAGCAGCCATACTCGGACAGCACTCAACTATGGCTACACCTTC.

Comment on this clone: This specimen includes other DNA sequences encoding the same CDR3. V usage is TRBV4-1 and J usage is TRBJ2-7, with TRBD1 matching 10 bases. The CDR3 consists of 15 residues. CDR1 and CDR2 from the germline V gene are MGHRA and YSYEKL. J gave up 1 base and V 1 base, and 1 base lay outside the gene matches. CDR3 coding DNA: TGCGCCAGCAGCCAAGGGGGACAGGGGTCCTACGAGCAGTACTTC. It translates to CASSQGGQGSYEQYF.

The chain is built from TRBV7-9 and TRBJ2-5; D may be TRBD2 (6 bases). Trimming removed 5 bases from V and 1 base from J, with 17 bases in between. The CDR3 extends over 16 amino acids. Per germline, CDR1 SEHNR and CDR2 FQNEAQ (reference sequence). CDR3 in DNA: TGTGCCAGCAGCCCGCCGTATGGGACTCTCCAAGAGACCCAGTACTTC. Its protein product is CASSPPYGTLQETQYF.

With regard to this clone: This likely reflects a read error, since a far larger clone is one base away. The chain carries TRBV4-3 and TRBJ1-1, with D possibly being TRBD1 (5 bases). The CDR3 has 13 amino acids. The V gene lost 0 bases and the J gene lost 6 bases, with 8 bases spanning the gap. CDR1 LGHNA and CDR2 YSLEER come from the germline V gene. This CDR3 is CASSQDWGAEAFF. The CDR3 DNA reads as TGCGCCAGCAGCCAAGATTGGGGGGCTGAAGCTTTCTTT.

This clone was picked up a small number of times. V usage is TRBV5-1 and J usage is TRBJ2-7, with D tentatively TRBD1 (6 bases). CDR1 and CDR2 from the germline V gene are SGHRS and YFSETQ. The CDR3 is 17 residues long. Deletions cut 3 bases from V and 2 bases from J, with 21 bases between. Here the CDR3 reads CASSYQQQTGTTYEQYF. In DNA, the CDR3 is TGCGCCAGCAGCTACCAACAACAAACCGGGACAACCTACGAGCAGTACTTC.

This sequence joins TRBV6-1 and TRBJ2-7; 9 bases map to TRBD1. Germline lookup yields CDR1 MNHNS and CDR2 SASEGT. The CDR3 length is 16 residues. V was pared by 2 bases and J by 2 bases, with 7 bases of the junction left unmatched. CDR3 amino acids: CASSESPGQGTYEQYF. CDR3 DNA sequence: TGTGCCAGCAGTGAATCACCGGGACAGGGTACCTACGAGCAGTACTTC.

The chain uses TRBV6-6 and TRBJ2-4, with 9 bases fitting TRBD1. The germline CDR1 and CDR2 sequences are MNHNY and SVGAGI (reference sequence). This CDR3 region has 13 residues. The J segment lost 6 bases and the V segment lost 4 bases, leaving 1 base of the junction unmatched. The CDR3 coding sequence is TGTGCCAGCAGTTTGGACAGGGGAAACATTCAGTACTTC. Protein sequence: CASSLDRGNIQYF.

This clone was observed once. A much more abundant neighbour one base away suggests this may be a read error. The CDR3 region is CSVEWRGTNYGYTF. The DNA of the CDR3 is TGCAGCGTTGAATGGAGGGGAACTAACTATGGCTACACCTTC. The rearrangement joins TRBV29-1 to TRBJ1-2, with D possibly matching TRBD1 (5 bases). Trimming cost V 2 bases and J 0 bases, with 10 bases left between them. The CDR3 has 14 residues. The V gene's germline CDR1 is SQVTM and CDR2 ANQGSEA.

The chain couples TRBV7-8 to TRBJ2-7; D uncertain. The CDR3 is 13 residues long. The germline V gene encodes CDR1 SGHVS and CDR2 FQNEAQ. V was pared by 1 base and J by 3 bases, with 7 bases between. The CDR3 DNA is TGTGCCAGCAGCTTAGAGATGTACTACGAGCAGTACTTC. Translating it yields CASSLEMYYEQYF.

This chain links TRBV28 with TRBJ2-7; D possibly corresponds to TRBD1 (7 bases). The ends were cut back, 4 bases at V and 3 bases at J, with 22 bases in the middle. This CDR3 spans 17 amino acids. CDR1 and CDR2 from the germline V gene are MDHEN and SYDVKM. The CDR3 is CASSSDLSGGGRYEQYF. The CDR3 bases are TGTGCCAGCAGTTCCGATTTATCAGGGGGAGGTCGCTACGAGCAGTACTTC. The whole variable domain, filled in from reference TRBV28 and TRBJ2-7, reads DVKVTQSSRYLVKRTGEKVFLECVQDMDHENMFWYRQDPGLGLRLIYFSYDVKMKEKGDIPEGYSVSREKKERFSLILESASTNQTSMYLCASSSDLSGGGRYEQYFGPGTRLTVT.

The chain joins TRBV5-6 to TRBJ2-3; D gene uncertain. Trimming shortened V by 6 bases and J by 6 bases, and 8 bases separated the two germline ends. CDR3 size: 11 residues. Per germline, CDR1 SGHDT and CDR2 YYEEEE. The chain's CDR3 is CASTIGDTQYF. The CDR3 nucleotides are TGTGCCAGCACCATAGGGGATACGCAGTATTTT.

The rearrangement uses TRBV28 and TRBJ1-2, with unresolved D. The CDR3 sequence is 15 residues long. Germline V gives CDR1 MDHEN, CDR2 SYDVKM. The V gene lost 1 base and the J gene lost 7 bases, with 16 bases spanning the gap. In DNA form, the CDR3 reads TGTGCCAGCAGTTTATTTTACCGGGGTCGGCGTGGCTACACCTTC. As protein: CASSLFYRGRRGYTF.

The V and J genes are TRBV5-4 and TRBJ2-7; 7 nucleotides line up with TRBD1. With 4 bases clipped from V and 6 bases from J, the junction kept 13 bases outside the gene matches. Germline lookup yields CDR1 SGHNT and CDR2 YYREEE (reference sequence). The CDR3 sequence is 15 residues long. In DNA form, the CDR3 reads TGTGCCAGCAGCCCCTGGAATAGGGCAGGGGGCGAGCAGTACTTC. Amino acid sequence: CASSPWNRAGGEQYF.

This clone was observed at least ten times. The identical CDR3 is also encoded by other nucleotide sequences in the sample. This rearrangement joins TRBV29-1 to TRBJ2-1; 7 bases align to TRBD2. The CDR3 runs 14 residues. The J segment lost 3 bases and the V segment lost 1 base, leaving 3 bases of the junction unmatched. Germline V lookup: CDR1 SQVTM, CDR2 ANQGSEA. The CDR3 bases are TGCAGCGTTGAAGGGCTAGCGGACTACAATGAGCAGTTCTTC. This gives the protein CSVEGLADYNEQFF.

The rearrangement joins TRBV6-5 to TRBJ2-5; TRBD2 aligns across 11 bases. CDR1 and CDR2 (germline): MNHEY, SVGAGI. The CDR3 is made up of 16 amino acids. With 4 bases clipped from V and 5 bases from J, the junction kept 9 bases outside the gene matches. As DNA, the CDR3 is TGTGCCAGCAGTTTTGTGACTAGCGGGGAGGGGGAGACCCAGTACTTC. It translates to CASSFVTSGEGETQYF.

This clone has more than one count but fewer than ten. The sample has other DNA sequences that encode this CDR3 too. The gene calls are TRBV4-3 and TRBJ1-5; D perhaps matches TRBD1 (5 bases). Germline V CDR1 and CDR2: LGHNA, YSLEER. The CDR3 loop spans 15 amino acids. With 2 bases removed from V and 1 base from J, the gap between germline ends came to 9 bases. The CDR3 protein is CASSQNRDSNQPQHF. CDR3 in DNA: TGCGCCAGCAGCCAAAACCGGGACAGCAATCAGCCCCAGCATTTT.

The chain uses TRBV5-6 and TRBJ2-5, with 7 positions matching TRBD2. This CDR3 is 14 amino acids long. V lost 1 base to trimming and J lost 5 bases; unmatched junction nucleotides: 5. The germline gives CDR1 SGHDT, CDR2 YYEEEE. The CDR3: CASSLTGGKETQYF. The CDR3, as DNA: TGTGCCAGCAGCTTGACGGGGGGTAAGGAGACCCAGTACTTC.

V usage is TRBV5-1 and J usage is TRBJ1-1; unclear D gene. The germline V gene has CDR1 SGHRS and CDR2 YFSETQ. CDR3 length: 16 residues. Trimming stripped 4 bases from V and 0 bases from J, with 16 bases between. The CDR3 sequence: CASSHSSDRLNTEAFF. CDR3 sequence (DNA): TGCGCCAGCAGCCACTCCTCGGACCGCTTGAACACTGAAGCTTTCTTT.

The V gene is TRBV28, the J gene TRBJ1-5, with D uncertain. V lost 3 bases and J lost 2, with 8 bases in between. CDR1 MDHEN and CDR2 SYDVKM come from the germline V gene. The CDR3 contains 14 residues. The CDR3 is CASSFLAGNQPQHF. Written as DNA, the CDR3 is TGTGCCAGCAGTTTTTTGGCGGGCAATCAGCCCCAGCATTTT.

The chain is built from TRBV4-1 and TRBJ2-7; D remains unclear. CDR1 is MGHRA and CDR2 is YSYEKL in the germline V gene. This CDR3 spans 14 amino acids. The V end lost 1 base, the J end lost 0 bases, and 7 bases lay between the germline ends. The CDR3 loop is CASSQGTRSYEQYF. The CDR3 nucleotides are TGCGCCAGCAGCCAAGGAACACGCTCCTACGAGCAGTACTTC.

V usage is TRBV2 and J usage is TRBJ2-7; a weak D match, TRBD1 (6 bases). The CDR3 is 15 residues long. The germline V gene encodes CDR1 SNHLY and CDR2 FYNNEI. Trimming removed 6 bases from V and 5 bases from J, with 20 bases in between. This chain's CDR3 is CASSELDRKLNEQYF. Written as DNA, the CDR3 is TGTGCCAGCAGCGAACTCGACAGGAAACTTAACGAGCAGTACTTC.

J is TRBJ2-1 and V is TRBV2; 10 nucleotides match TRBD2. The trim removed 2 bases at V and 4 bases at J, leaving 5 bases unmatched. The germline V gene encodes CDR1 SNHLY and CDR2 FYNNEI. The CDR3 is 16 residues long. The CDR3 loop reads CASSEMASGGYNEQFF. As DNA, the CDR3 is TGTGCCAGCAGTGAAATGGCTAGCGGGGGATACAATGAGCAGTTCTTC.

V gene TRBV28 combines with J gene TRBJ2-1; the D gene is possibly TRBD2 (5 bases). Trimming removed 5 bases at V and 4 bases at J, with 9 bases between. The germline gives CDR1 MDHEN, CDR2 SYDVKM. CDR3 length equals 13 residues. DNA for the CDR3: TGTGCCAGCAGTATCCAGCGGTACAATGAGCAGTTCTTC. Encoded protein: CASSIQRYNEQFF.

This chain links TRBV7-9 with TRBJ1-2; unclear D gene. This CDR3 contains 14 residues. The V gene lost 6 bases and the J gene lost 2 bases, with 13 bases spanning the gap. Germline lookup yields CDR1 SEHNR and CDR2 FQNEAQ (reference sequence). CDR3 nucleotide sequence: TGTGCCAGCAGTAGCGACATCGAGAACTATGGCTACACCTTC. It encodes CASSSDIENYGYTF.

The J gene is TRBJ2-3, the V gene TRBV7-9; 7 bases align to TRBD2. The CDR3 extends over 18 amino acids. V lost 5 bases to trimming and J lost 5 bases; unmatched junction nucleotides: 19. From germline, CDR1 is SEHNR and CDR2 FQNEAQ (reference sequence). The chain's CDR3 is CASSRIGGAGYQGDTQYF. CDR3 nucleotides: TGTGCCAGCAGCCGCATTGGGGGAGCGGGATACCAAGGAGATACGCAGTATTTT.

The rearrangement links TRBV27 to TRBJ2-1, with D unresolved. The CDR3 has 14 amino acids. Germline V gene lookup returns CDR1 MNHEY and CDR2 SMNVEV (reference sequence). V was pared by 2 bases and J by 5 bases, with 10 bases between. For the CDR3, the DNA is TGTGCCAGCAGTTTACAAGGCCAGAACAATGAGCAGTTCTTC. Amino acid sequence: CASSLQGQNNEQFF.